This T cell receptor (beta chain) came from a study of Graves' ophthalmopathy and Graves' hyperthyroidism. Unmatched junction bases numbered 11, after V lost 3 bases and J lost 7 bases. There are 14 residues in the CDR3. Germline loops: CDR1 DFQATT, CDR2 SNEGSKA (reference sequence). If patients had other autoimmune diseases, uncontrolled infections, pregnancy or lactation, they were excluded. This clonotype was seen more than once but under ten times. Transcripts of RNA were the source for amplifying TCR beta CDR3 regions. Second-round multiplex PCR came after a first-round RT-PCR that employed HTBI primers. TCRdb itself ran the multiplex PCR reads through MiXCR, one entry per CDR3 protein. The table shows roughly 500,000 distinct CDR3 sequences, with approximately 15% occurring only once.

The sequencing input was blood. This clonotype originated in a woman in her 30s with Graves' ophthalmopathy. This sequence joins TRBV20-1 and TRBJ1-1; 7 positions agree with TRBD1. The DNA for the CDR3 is TGCAGTGCTAGCGCAAACAGGGGATATGGTGAAGCTTTCTTT. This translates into CSASANRGYGEAFF.